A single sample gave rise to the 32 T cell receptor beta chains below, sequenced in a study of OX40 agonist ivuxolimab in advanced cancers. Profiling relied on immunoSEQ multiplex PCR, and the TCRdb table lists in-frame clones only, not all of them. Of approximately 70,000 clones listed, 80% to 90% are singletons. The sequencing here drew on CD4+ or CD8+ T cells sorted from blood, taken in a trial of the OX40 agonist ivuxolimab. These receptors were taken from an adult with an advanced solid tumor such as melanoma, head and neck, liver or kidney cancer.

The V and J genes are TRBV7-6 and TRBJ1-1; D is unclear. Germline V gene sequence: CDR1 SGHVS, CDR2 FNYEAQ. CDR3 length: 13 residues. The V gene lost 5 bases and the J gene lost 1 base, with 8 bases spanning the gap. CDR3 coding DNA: TGTGCCAGCAGCAAGGACGAGAACACTGAAGCTTTCTTT. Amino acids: CASSKDENTEAFF.

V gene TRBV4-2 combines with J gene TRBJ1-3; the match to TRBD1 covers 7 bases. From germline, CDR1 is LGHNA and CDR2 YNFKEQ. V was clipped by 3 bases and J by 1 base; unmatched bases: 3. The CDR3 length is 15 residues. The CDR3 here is CASSQWTGSGNTIYF. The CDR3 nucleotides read TGTGCCAGCAGCCAGTGGACAGGATCTGGAAACACCATATATTTT.

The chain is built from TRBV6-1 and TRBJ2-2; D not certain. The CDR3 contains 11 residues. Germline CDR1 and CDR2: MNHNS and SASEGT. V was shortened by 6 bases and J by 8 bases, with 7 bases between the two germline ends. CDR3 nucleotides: TGTGCCAGCAGAACTTGGGGGGAGCTGTTTTTT. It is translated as CASRTWGELFF.

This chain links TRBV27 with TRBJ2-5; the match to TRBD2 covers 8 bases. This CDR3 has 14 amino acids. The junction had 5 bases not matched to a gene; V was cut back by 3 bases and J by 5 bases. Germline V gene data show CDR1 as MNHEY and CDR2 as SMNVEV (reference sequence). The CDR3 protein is CASSLLSGKETQYF. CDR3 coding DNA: TGTGCCAGCAGTTTGCTTAGCGGGAAGGAGACCCAGTACTTC.

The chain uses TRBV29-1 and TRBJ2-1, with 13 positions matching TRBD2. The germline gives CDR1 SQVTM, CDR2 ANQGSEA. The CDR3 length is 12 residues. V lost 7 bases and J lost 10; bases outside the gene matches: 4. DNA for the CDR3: TGCAGCGACCGGACTAGCGGGGGCGAGCAGTTCTTC. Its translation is CSDRTSGGEQFF.

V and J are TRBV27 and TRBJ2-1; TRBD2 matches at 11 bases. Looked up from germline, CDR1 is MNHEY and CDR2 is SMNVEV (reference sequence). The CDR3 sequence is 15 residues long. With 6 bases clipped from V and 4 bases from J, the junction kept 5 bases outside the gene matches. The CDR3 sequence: CASSLSGGAYNEQFF. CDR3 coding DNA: TGTGCCAGCAGCCTTAGCGGGGGGGCTTACAATGAGCAGTTCTTC.

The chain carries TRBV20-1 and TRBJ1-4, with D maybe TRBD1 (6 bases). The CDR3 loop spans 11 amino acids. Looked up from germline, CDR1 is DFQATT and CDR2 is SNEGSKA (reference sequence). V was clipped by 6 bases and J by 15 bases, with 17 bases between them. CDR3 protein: CSAQLGDNLFF. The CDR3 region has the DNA TGCAGTGCCCAACTAGGGGACAATTTGTTTTTT.

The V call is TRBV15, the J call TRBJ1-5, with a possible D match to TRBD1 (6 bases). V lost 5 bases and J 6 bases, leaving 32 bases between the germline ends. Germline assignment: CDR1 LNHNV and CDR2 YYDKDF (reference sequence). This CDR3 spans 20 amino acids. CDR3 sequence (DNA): TGTGCCACCAGCTTAGAGAGAGATGCGTTTAGTTATTCAGGGGTTCAGCCCCAGCATTTT. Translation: CATSLERDAFSYSGVQPQHF.

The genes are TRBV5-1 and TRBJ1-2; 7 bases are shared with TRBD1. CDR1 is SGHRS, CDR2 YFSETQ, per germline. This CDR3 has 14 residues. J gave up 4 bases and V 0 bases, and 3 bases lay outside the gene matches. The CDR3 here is CASSLGQGAYGYTF. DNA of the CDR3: TGCGCCAGCAGCTTGGGACAGGGCGCCTATGGCTACACCTTC.

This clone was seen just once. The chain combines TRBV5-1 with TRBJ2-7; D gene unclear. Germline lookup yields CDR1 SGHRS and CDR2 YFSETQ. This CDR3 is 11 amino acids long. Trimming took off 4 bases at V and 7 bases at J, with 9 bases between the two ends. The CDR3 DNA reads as TGCGCCAGCAGCCCGGAGAAGGAGCAGTACTTC. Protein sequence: CASSPEKEQYF.

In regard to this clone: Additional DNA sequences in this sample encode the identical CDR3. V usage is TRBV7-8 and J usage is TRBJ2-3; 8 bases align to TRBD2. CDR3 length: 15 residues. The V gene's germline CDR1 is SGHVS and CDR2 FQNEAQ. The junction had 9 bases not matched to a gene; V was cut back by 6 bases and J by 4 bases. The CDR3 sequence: CASRGLVEGADTQYF. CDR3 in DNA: TGTGCCAGCAGGGGACTAGTTGAGGGGGCAGATACGCAGTATTTT.

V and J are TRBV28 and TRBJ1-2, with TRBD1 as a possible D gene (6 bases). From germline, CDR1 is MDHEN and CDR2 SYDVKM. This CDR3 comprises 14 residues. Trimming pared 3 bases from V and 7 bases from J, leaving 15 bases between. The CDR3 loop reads CASSFGSGGSGYTF. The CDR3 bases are TGTGCCAGCAGTTTTGGCTCGGGGGGCTCTGGCTACACCTTC.

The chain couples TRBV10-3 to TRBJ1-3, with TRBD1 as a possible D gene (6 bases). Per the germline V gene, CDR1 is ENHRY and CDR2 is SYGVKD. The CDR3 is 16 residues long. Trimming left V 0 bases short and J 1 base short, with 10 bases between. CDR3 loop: CAISESDTGSGNTIYF. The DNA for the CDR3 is TGTGCCATCAGTGAGTCCGACACAGGGTCTGGAAACACCATATATTTT.

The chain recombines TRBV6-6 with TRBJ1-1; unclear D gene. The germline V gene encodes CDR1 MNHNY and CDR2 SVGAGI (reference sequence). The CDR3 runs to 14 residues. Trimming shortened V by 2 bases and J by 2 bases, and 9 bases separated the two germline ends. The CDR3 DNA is TGTGCCAGCAGTTACGCAGGATATAACACTGAAGCTTTCTTT. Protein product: CASSYAGYNTEAFF.

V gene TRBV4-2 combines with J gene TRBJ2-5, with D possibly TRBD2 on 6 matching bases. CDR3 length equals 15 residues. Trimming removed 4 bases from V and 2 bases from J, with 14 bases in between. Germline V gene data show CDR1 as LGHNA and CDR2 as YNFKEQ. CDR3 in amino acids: CASSLAEGTQETQYF. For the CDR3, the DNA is TGTGCCAGCAGCCTAGCGGAGGGAACACAAGAGACCCAGTACTTC.

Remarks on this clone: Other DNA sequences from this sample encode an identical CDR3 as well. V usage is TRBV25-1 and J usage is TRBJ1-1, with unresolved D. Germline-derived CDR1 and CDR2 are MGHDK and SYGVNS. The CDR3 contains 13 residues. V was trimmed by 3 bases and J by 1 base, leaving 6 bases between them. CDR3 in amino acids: CASSDPENTEAFF. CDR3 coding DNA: TGTGCCAGCAGTGATCCGGAGAACACTGAAGCTTTCTTT.

CDR3 coding DNA: TGTGCCAGCAGTTTTTTGGGAGCCTATCAGCCCCAGCATTTT. Translation: CASSFLGAYQPQHF. This sequence joins TRBV28 and TRBJ1-5; no reliable D call. V was pared by 3 bases and J by 5 bases, with 11 bases between. Germline V gene data show CDR1 as MDHEN and CDR2 as SYDVKM. The CDR3 runs to 14 residues.

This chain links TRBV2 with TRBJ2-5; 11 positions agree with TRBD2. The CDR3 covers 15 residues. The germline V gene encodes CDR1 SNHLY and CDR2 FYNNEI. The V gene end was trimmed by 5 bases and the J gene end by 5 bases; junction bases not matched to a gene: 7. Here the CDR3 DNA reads TGTGCCAGCAGTTACCAACTAGCGGGAGTTGAGACCCAGTACTTC. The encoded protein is CASSYQLAGVETQYF. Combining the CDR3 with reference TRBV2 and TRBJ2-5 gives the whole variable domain EPEVTQTPSHQVTQMGQEVILRCVPISNHLYFYWYRQILGQKVEFLVSFYNNEISEKSEIFDDQFSVERPDGSNFTLKIRSTKLEDSAMYFCASSYQLAGVETQYFGPGTRLLVL.

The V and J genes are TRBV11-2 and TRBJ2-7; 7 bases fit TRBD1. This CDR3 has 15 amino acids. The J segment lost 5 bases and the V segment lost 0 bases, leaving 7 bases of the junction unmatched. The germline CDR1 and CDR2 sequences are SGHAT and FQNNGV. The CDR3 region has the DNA TGTGCCAGCAGCTTAGAACGTGTAGGGGGCAACGAGCAGTACTTC. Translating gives CASSLERVGGNEQYF.

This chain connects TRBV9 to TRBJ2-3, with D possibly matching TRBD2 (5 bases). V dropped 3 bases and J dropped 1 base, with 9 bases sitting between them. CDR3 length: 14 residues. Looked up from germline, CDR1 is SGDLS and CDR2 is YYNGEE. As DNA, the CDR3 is TGTGCCAGCAGCGGGGGAGTGGGCACAGATACGCAGTATTTT. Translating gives CASSGGVGTDTQYF.

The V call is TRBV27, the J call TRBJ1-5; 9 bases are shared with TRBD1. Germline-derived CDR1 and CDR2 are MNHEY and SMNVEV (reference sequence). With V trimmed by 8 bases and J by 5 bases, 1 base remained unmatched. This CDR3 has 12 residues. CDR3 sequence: CASWDRDQPQHF. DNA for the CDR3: TGTGCCAGCTGGGACAGGGATCAGCCCCAGCATTTT.

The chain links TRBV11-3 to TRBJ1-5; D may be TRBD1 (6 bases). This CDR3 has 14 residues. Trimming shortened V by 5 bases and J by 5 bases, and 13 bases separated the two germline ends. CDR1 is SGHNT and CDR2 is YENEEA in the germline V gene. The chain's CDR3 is CASSDGQIDQPQHF. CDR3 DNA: TGTGCCAGCAGCGACGGACAGATCGATCAGCCCCAGCATTTT.

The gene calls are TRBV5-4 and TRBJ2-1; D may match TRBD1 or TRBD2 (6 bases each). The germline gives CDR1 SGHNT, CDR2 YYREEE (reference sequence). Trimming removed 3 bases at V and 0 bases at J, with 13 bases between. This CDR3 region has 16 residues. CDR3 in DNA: TGTGCCAGCAGCTCGGGGGCCCACAGCTCCTACAATGAGCAGTTCTTC. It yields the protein CASSSGAHSSYNEQFF. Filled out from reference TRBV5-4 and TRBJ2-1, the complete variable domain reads ETGVTQSPTHLIKTRGQQVTLRCSSQSGHNTVSWYQQALGQGPQFIFQYYREEENGRGNFPPRFSGLQFPNYSSELNVNALELDDSALYLCASSSGAHSSYNEQFFGPGTRLTVL.

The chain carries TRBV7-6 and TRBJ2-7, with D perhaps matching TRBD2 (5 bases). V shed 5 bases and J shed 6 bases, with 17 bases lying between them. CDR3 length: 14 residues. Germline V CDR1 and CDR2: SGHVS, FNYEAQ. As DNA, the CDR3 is TGTGCCAGCAGCCCCACCGAGGGAAGTCTCGAGCAGTACTTC. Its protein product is CASSPTEGSLEQYF.

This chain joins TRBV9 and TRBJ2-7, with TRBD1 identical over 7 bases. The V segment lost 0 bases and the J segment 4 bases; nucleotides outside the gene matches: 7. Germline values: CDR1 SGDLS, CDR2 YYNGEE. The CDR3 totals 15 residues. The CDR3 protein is CASSVAGQPQYEQYF. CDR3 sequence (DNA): TGTGCCAGCAGCGTAGCGGGACAGCCCCAGTACGAGCAGTACTTC.

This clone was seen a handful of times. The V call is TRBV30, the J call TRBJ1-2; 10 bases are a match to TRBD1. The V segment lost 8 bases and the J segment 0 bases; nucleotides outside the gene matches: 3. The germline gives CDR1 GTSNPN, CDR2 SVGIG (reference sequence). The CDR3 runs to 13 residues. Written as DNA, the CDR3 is TGTGCCGGGACAGGGGCCCCTAACTATGGCTACACCTTC. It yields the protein CAGTGAPNYGYTF.

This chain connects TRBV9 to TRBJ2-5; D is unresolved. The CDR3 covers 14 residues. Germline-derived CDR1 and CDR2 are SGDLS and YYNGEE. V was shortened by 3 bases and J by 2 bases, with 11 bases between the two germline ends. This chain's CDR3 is CASSAGDGQETQYF. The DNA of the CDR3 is TGTGCCAGCAGCGCAGGAGACGGGCAAGAGACCCAGTACTTC.

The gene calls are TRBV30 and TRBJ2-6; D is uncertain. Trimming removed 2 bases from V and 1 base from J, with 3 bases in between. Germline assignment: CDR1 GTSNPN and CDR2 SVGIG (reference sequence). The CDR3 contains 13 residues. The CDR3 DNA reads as TGTGCCTGGAGTTGGTCTGGGGCCAACGTCCTGACTTTC. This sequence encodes CAWSWSGANVLTF.

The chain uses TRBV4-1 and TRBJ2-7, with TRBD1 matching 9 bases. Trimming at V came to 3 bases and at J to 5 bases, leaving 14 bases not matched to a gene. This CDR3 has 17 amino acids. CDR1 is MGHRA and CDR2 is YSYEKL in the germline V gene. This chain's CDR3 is CASSHFYPGTGPHEQYF. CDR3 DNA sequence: TGCGCCAGCAGCCACTTCTACCCCGGGACAGGGCCCCACGAGCAGTACTTC.

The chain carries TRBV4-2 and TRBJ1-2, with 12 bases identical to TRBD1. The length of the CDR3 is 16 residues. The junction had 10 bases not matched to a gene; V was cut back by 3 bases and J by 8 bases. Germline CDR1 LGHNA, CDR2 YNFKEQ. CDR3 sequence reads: CASSHLGQGAQGGYTF. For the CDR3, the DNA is TGTGCCAGCAGCCACTTGGGACAGGGGGCCCAGGGAGGCTACACCTTC.

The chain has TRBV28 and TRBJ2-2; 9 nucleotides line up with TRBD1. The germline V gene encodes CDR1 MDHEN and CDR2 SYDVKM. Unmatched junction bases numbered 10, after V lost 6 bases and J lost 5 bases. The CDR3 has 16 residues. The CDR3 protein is CASSPVQGAPTGELFF. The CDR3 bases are TGTGCCAGCAGCCCGGTACAGGGGGCGCCTACCGGGGAGCTGTTTTTT. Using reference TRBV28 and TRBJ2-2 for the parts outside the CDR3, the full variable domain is DVKVTQSSRYLVKRTGEKVFLECVQDMDHENMFWYRQDPGLGLRLIYFSYDVKMKEKGDIPEGYSVSREKKERFSLILESASTNQTSMYLCASSPVQGAPTGELFFGEGSRLTVL.

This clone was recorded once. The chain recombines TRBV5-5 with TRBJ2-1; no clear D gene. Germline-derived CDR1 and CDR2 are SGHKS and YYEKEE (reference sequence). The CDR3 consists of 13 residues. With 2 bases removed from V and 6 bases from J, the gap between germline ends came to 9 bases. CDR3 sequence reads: CASSFYSSNEQFF. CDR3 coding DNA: TGTGCCAGCAGCTTTTATAGCTCCAATGAGCAGTTCTTC. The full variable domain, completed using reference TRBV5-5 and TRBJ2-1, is DAGVTQSPTHLIKTRGQQVTLRCSPISGHKSVSWYQQVLGQGPQFIFQYYEKEERGRGNFPDRFSARQFPNYSSELNVNALLLGDSALYLCASSFYSSNEQFFGPGTRLTVL.